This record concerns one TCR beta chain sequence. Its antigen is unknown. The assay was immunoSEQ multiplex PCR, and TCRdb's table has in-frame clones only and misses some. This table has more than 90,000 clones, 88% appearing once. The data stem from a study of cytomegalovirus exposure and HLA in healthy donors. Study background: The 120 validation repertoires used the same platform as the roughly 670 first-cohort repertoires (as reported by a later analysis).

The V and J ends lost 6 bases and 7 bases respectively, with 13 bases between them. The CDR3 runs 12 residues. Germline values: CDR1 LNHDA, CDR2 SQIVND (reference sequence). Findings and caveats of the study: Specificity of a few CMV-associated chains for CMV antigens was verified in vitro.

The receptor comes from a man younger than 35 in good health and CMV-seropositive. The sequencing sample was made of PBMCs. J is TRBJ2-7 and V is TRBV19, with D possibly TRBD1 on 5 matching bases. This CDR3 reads CASRAGIGEQYF. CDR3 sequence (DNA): TGTGCCAGTAGGGCAGGGATCGGTGAGCAGTACTTC.